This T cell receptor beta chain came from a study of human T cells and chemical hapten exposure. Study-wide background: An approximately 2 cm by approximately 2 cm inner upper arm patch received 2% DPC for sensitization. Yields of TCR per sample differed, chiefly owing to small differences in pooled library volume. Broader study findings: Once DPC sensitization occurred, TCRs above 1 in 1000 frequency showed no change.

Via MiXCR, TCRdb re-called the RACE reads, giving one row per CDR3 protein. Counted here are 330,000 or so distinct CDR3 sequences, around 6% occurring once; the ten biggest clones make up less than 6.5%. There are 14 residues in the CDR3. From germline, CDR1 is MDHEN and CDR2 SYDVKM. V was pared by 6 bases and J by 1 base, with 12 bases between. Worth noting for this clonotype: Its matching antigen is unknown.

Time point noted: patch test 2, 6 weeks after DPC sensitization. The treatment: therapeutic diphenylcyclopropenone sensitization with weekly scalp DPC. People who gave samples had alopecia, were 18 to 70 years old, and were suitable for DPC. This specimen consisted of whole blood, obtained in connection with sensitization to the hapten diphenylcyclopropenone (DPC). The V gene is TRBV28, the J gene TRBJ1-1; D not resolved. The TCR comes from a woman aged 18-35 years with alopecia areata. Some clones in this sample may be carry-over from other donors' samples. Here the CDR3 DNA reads TGTGCCAGCAGGGTATCTAGGGCGAACACTGAAGCTTTCTTT. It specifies CASRVSRANTEAFF.